One and the same sample provided the 30 T cell receptor beta chains below, sequenced in a study of cytomegalovirus exposure and HLA in healthy donors. Primers: 60 Vbeta forward and 13 Jbeta reverse. The data were produced by immunoSEQ multiplex PCR, yet TCRdb's version contains in-frame clones alone and is incomplete. The sample gives 130,000 or so clones, around 77% of which show up once; approximately 1.2% is in the top ten. Sequenced sample: PBMCs. The receptors derive from a man aged 45-60 years in good health and CMV-seronegative.

The chain employs TRBV28 and TRBJ1-5; TRBD1 aligns across 12 bases. V trimming: 5 bases; J trimming: 9 bases; junction bases outside the gene matches: 8. This CDR3 contains 15 residues. From germline, CDR1 is MDHEN and CDR2 SYDVKM. CDR3 nucleotides: TGTGCCAGCAGTATCGGGACAGGGGGCCTATGGCCCCAGCATTTT. Translation gives CASSIGTGGLWPQHF.

The chain combines TRBV10-2 with TRBJ1-2; 7 bases are a match to TRBD1. CDR1 is WSHSY and CDR2 is SAAADI in the germline V gene. V lost 3 bases, J lost 4 bases, and 2 bases stayed unmatched. The CDR3 runs to 13 residues. The CDR3 DNA follows: TGCGCCAGCAGTGATGGGACAGCCTATGGCTACACCTTC. Translated: CASSDGTAYGYTF.

This chain uses TRBV5-5 with TRBJ2-1; 7 positions match TRBD2. V shed 4 bases and J 9 bases; nucleotides not matched to a gene: 10. Germline lookup yields CDR1 SGHKS and CDR2 YYEKEE (reference sequence). The CDR3 is made up of 14 amino acids. The CDR3 sequence: CASSLGLGPGEQFF. CDR3 nucleotide sequence: TGTGCCAGCAGCCTCGGACTAGGGCCGGGTGAGCAGTTCTTC.

The rearrangement joins TRBV7-2 to TRBJ2-1, with TRBD2 identical over 7 bases. The junction had 9 bases not matched to a gene; V was cut back by 2 bases and J by 8 bases. CDR3 length equals 15 residues. Germline CDR1 is SGHTA and CDR2 is FQGNSA. The CDR3 reads CASSLIGSGGDEQFF. The DNA for the CDR3 is TGTGCCAGCAGCTTAATCGGATCGGGGGGAGATGAGCAGTTCTTC.

The chain joins TRBV10-1 to TRBJ1-1, with 10 bases identical to TRBD1. Per germline, CDR1 WNHNN and CDR2 SYGVQD (reference sequence). With V trimmed by 9 bases and J by 2 bases, 3 bases remained unmatched. The CDR3 runs to 13 residues. In DNA form, the CDR3 reads TGCGCCAGTCGACAGGGGGCAAACACTGAAGCTTTCTTT. Translation gives CASRQGANTEAFF.

The chain couples TRBV29-1 to TRBJ2-7; a possible D gene is TRBD2 (6 bases). Trimming stripped 4 bases from V and 4 bases from J, with 14 bases between. The CDR3 length is 13 residues. Per the germline V gene, CDR1 is SQVTM and CDR2 is ANQGSEA. For the CDR3, the DNA is TGCAGCGTTGGGGGGGACGACCTATACGAGCAGTACTTC. It specifies CSVGGDDLYEQYF.

The rearrangement uses TRBV7-3 and TRBJ2-7, with a tentative D call TRBD1 (5 bases). The ends were cut back, 3 bases at V and 9 bases at J, with 15 bases in the middle. The CDR3 has 13 residues. CDR1 and CDR2 from the germline V gene are SGHTA and FQGTGA. In DNA, the CDR3 is TGTGCCAGCAGCTTCGACAGCCTGGGAAGGCAGTACTTC. This codes for CASSFDSLGRQYF.

V gene TRBV28 combines with J gene TRBJ1-3; D is perhaps TRBD1 (5 bases). V was cut by 3 bases and J by 2 bases, with 17 bases left in between. CDR1 and CDR2 from the germline V gene are MDHEN and SYDVKM. CDR3 length equals 17 residues. In DNA, the CDR3 is TGTGCCAGCAGTTTCTTCCAGGGTGGGGAGGCTGGAAACACCATATATTTT. It codes for CASSFFQGGEAGNTIYF.

This rearrangement joins TRBV15 to TRBJ1-4, with D maybe TRBD1 (6 bases). Germline assignment: CDR1 LNHNV and CDR2 YYDKDF (reference sequence). The CDR3 extends over 15 amino acids. The V and J ends lost 0 bases and 7 bases respectively, with 12 bases between them. In nucleotides, the CDR3 is TGTGCCACCAGCAGAGATCAGGGGAAAAGTGAAAAACTGTTTTTT. Its protein product is CATSRDQGKSEKLFF. The full variable domain, in which reference TRBV15 and TRBJ1-4 provide the parts outside the CDR3, is DAMVIQNPRYQVTQFGKPVTLSCSQTLNHNVMYWYQQKSSQAPKLLFHYYDKDFNNEADTPDNFQSRRPNTSFCFLDIRSPGLGDTAMYLCATSRDQGKSEKLFFGSGTQLSVL.

This clone was seen a few times. V usage is TRBV30 and J usage is TRBJ1-4, with 7 bases matching TRBD1. The length of the CDR3 is 13 residues. Germline values: CDR1 GTSNPN, CDR2 SVGIG (reference sequence). V lost 0 bases, J lost 10 bases, and 5 bases stayed unmatched. CDR3 residues: CAWSVEGAGKLFF. The CDR3 DNA reads as TGTGCCTGGAGTGTAGAGGGGGCTGGAAAACTGTTTTTT.

The chain carries TRBV6-1 and TRBJ2-7; D is uncertain. The CDR3 length is 12 residues. Germline lookup yields CDR1 MNHNS and CDR2 SASEGT. V lost 6 bases, J lost 3 bases, and 9 bases lay in between. The CDR3 is CASSVYVYEQYF. CDR3 in DNA: TGTGCCAGCAGCGTATATGTCTACGAGCAGTACTTC.

The rearrangement joins TRBV4-1 to TRBJ1-5, with 8 bases identical to TRBD1. Germline-derived CDR1 and CDR2 are MGHRA and YSYEKL. The CDR3 totals 16 residues. Trimming at V came to 0 bases and at J to 3 bases, leaving 4 bases not matched to a gene. The CDR3 protein is CASSQDYRGDNQPQHF. The DNA for the CDR3 is TGCGCCAGCAGCCAAGATTACAGGGGGGACAATCAGCCCCAGCATTTT.

Concerning this clone: At one end, the junction sequence differs from germline, possibly due to a read error. J is TRBJ2-7 and V is TRBV7-7, with 9 bases matching TRBD2. This CDR3 has 15 residues. Germline V CDR1 and CDR2: SSHAT, FNYEAQ (reference sequence). CDR3 nucleotides: TGTGCTAGCAGCCCAAGCGGGGTAGCGGGAGACGAGCAGTACTTC. It specifies CASSPSGVAGDEQYF.

The chain uses TRBV7-2 and TRBJ1-5, with 8 nucleotides matching TRBD1. Germline V gene lookup returns CDR1 SGHTA and CDR2 FQGNSA. CDR3 size: 14 residues. The ends lost 4 bases at V and 6 bases at J; junction bases unmatched: 5. The chain's CDR3 is CASSSRGPGQPQHF. As DNA, the CDR3 is TGTGCCAGCAGCTCCAGGGGGCCCGGTCAGCCCCAGCATTTT.

V is TRBV11-2 and J is TRBJ1-1; TRBD1 might be the D (5 bases). The germline CDR1 and CDR2 sequences are SGHAT and FQNNGV. V was clipped by 5 bases and J by 1 base, with 8 bases between them. The CDR3 sequence is 13 residues long. The CDR3 DNA follows: TGTGCCAGCAGCGCGGGGCCGAACACTGAAGCTTTCTTT. Its translation is CASSAGPNTEAFF.

The chain joins TRBV7-9 to TRBJ2-7, with D perhaps TRBD2 (5 bases). The CDR3 is made up of 12 amino acids. Deletions cut 2 bases from V and 4 bases from J, with 6 bases between. The germline CDR1 and CDR2 sequences are SEHNR and FQNEAQ (reference sequence). CDR3 DNA sequence: TGTGCCAGCAGCTTAACTAGTTACGAGCAGTACTTC. Its translation: CASSLTSYEQYF.

J is TRBJ2-1 and V is TRBV28; unclear D gene. The V end was cut by 6 bases, the J end by 8 bases, with 8 bases between. There are 11 residues in the CDR3. CDR1 and CDR2 from the germline V gene are MDHEN and SYDVKM. The CDR3 here is CASSLRYEQFF. The DNA for the CDR3 is TGTGCCAGCAGCCTGAGGTATGAGCAGTTCTTC.

The CDR3 reads CALTGGAYEQYF. For the CDR3, the DNA is TGTGCCTTGACAGGGGGTGCCTACGAGCAGTACTTC. The chain uses TRBV30 and TRBJ2-5; 9 bases are a match to TRBD1. The tail of the sequence fits TRBJ2-7 better, so the J call may be wrong. Germline assignment: CDR1 GTSNPN and CDR2 SVGIG (reference sequence). The CDR3 covers 12 residues.

J is TRBJ2-1 and V is TRBV4-1, with TRBD2 identical over 12 bases. This CDR3 region has 22 residues. Germline assignment: CDR1 MGHRA and CDR2 YSYEKL. V gave up 0 bases and J gave up 0 bases; unmatched junction bases: 15. The CDR3 spells CASSQDGGRTSGRPSSYNEQFF. The DNA of the CDR3 is TGCGCCAGCAGCCAAGATGGAGGGAGAACTAGCGGGAGGCCCAGCTCCTACAATGAGCAGTTCTTC.

This clone has more than one count but fewer than ten. The chain uses TRBV10-2 and TRBJ1-3; D uncertain. Germline loops: CDR1 WSHSY, CDR2 SAAADI. V was pared by 0 bases and J by 2 bases, with 8 bases between. This CDR3 comprises 15 residues. This CDR3 reads CASSESRVTGNTIYF. CDR3 nucleotide sequence: TGCGCCAGCAGTGAGTCGCGGGTGACTGGAAACACCATATATTTT.

This clone appeared a few times. This sequence joins TRBV6-6 and TRBJ2-2, with TRBD2 identical over 12 bases. V was clipped by 7 bases and J by 4 bases; unmatched bases: 7. Per germline, CDR1 MNHNY and CDR2 SVGAGI (reference sequence). The CDR3 length is 16 residues. The DNA of the CDR3 is TGTGCCAGCATCCTAGCGGGAGGGCCCGGCACCGGGGAGCTGTTTTTT. Translating gives CASILAGGPGTGELFF.

The genes are TRBV6-5 and TRBJ1-6; 8 bases line up with TRBD1. The trim removed 5 bases at V and 6 bases at J, leaving 6 bases unmatched. The CDR3 covers 15 residues. CDR1 MNHEY and CDR2 SVGAGI come from the germline V gene. The CDR3 nucleotides are TGTGCCAGCAGTCCGAGGACAGGGCCTAATTCACCCCTCCACTTT. It translates to CASSPRTGPNSPLHF.

The rearrangement links TRBV10-1 to TRBJ2-3, with 8 positions matching TRBD1. This CDR3 is 13 amino acids long. The ends lost 6 bases at V and 5 bases at J; junction bases unmatched: 4. The V gene's germline CDR1 is WNHNN and CDR2 SYGVQD (reference sequence). The CDR3 DNA sequence: TGCGCCAGCAGCAAGGACAGGGAAGATACGCAGTATTTT. Its protein product is CASSKDREDTQYF.

This sequence joins TRBV10-2 and TRBJ2-1; tentatively, D is TRBD2 (7 bases). CDR1 is WSHSY, CDR2 SAAADI, per germline. V lost 6 bases to trimming and J lost 4 bases, with 22 bases between them. This CDR3 contains 17 residues. For the CDR3, the DNA is TGCGCCAGCAGCAACGAATGGACCGGGGGGCTTTACAATGAGCAGTTCTTC. This encodes CASSNEWTGGLYNEQFF.

The chain combines TRBV28 with TRBJ2-1, with 14 bases fitting TRBD2. The CDR3 is 15 residues long. The V gene's germline CDR1 is MDHEN and CDR2 SYDVKM. V was clipped by 6 bases and J by 9 bases; unmatched bases: 7. CDR3 region: CASSTGTSGSSEQFF. The CDR3 nucleotides read TGTGCCAGCAGCACCGGGACTAGCGGGAGCTCTGAGCAGTTCTTC.

The chain recombines TRBV27 with TRBJ2-3; the D gene is possibly TRBD1 (5 bases). The CDR3 runs 17 residues. Trimming shortened V by 3 bases and J by 0 bases, and 16 bases separated the two germline ends. CDR1 is MNHEY and CDR2 is SMNVEV in the germline V gene (reference sequence). The chain's CDR3 is CASSLGLGESSTDTQYF. The CDR3 DNA follows: TGTGCCAGCAGTTTGGGGCTTGGGGAATCCAGCACAGATACGCAGTATTTT.

The rearrangement uses TRBV27 and TRBJ2-7, with 13 bases identical to TRBD2. The CDR3 has 16 residues. Germline lookup yields CDR1 MNHEY and CDR2 SMNVEV (reference sequence). V shed 5 bases, J shed 5 bases, and the junction held 9 bases outside the gene matches. Here the CDR3 reads CASSPLGLAGVHEQYF. The CDR3 region has the DNA TGTGCCAGCAGTCCCCTAGGACTAGCGGGAGTCCACGAGCAGTACTTC.

The V gene is TRBV7-3, the J gene TRBJ1-2; D might be TRBD1 (5 bases). The germline V and J ends were trimmed by 0 bases and 4 bases, with 6 bases remaining between them. The CDR3 length is 13 residues. Germline V lookup: CDR1 SGHTA, CDR2 FQGTGA. CDR3 residues: CASSLTQGYGYTF. The CDR3 region has the DNA TGTGCCAGCAGCTTAACGCAGGGCTATGGCTACACCTTC.

The genes are TRBV28 and TRBJ2-5, with 10 bases fitting TRBD2. The trim removed 6 bases at V and 5 bases at J, leaving 18 bases unmatched. CDR3 length: 18 amino acids. CDR1 is MDHEN and CDR2 is SYDVKM in the germline V gene. As DNA, the CDR3 is TGTGCCAGCAGCCCACCCTCACGTGCTAGCGGGAGAGGGGAGACCCAGTACTTC. Residues: CASSPPSRASGRGETQYF.

This sequence joins TRBV6-5 and TRBJ1-1; D possibly corresponds to TRBD1 (5 bases). Looked up from germline, CDR1 is MNHEY and CDR2 is SVGAGI. CDR3 length equals 15 residues. V shed 6 bases and J shed 0 bases, with 14 bases lying between them. CDR3 in DNA: TGTGCCAGCAGGCGACTCGACAGCGTGAACACTGAAGCTTTCTTT. It codes for CASRRLDSVNTEAFF.